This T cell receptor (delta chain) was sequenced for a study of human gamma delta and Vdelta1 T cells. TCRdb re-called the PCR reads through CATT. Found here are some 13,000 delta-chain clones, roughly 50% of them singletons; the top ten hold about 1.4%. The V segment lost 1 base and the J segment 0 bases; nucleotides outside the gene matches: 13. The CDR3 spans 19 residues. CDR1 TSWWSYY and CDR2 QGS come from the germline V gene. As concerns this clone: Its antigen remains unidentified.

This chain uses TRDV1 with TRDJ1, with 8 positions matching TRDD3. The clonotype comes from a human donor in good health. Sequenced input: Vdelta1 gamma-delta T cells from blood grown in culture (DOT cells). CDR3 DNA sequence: TGTGCTCTTGGGGAACCCTCCTACGACTGGGGGGCCTACACCGATAAACTCATCTTT. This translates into CALGEPSYDWGAYTDKLIF.